These 14 T cell receptor beta chains came from one sample sequenced in a study of control samples from healthy donors and cancer patients. Profiled with immunoSEQ multiplex PCR; TCRdb holds only in-frame clones, not every one. The table has about 160,000 clones, nearly 96% seen once. Sequencing input: blood. The receptors originated from a woman younger than 45 in good health.

The V gene is TRBV28, the J gene TRBJ1-1; 11 positions match TRBD1. The V and J ends lost 8 bases and 4 bases, in that order; junction bases with no gene match: 9. The CDR3 runs 15 residues. Germline CDR1 reads MDHEN; CDR2 reads SYDVKM. CDR3 sequence (DNA): TGTGCCAGCCGGACAGGGGGCGCGCTTCTCACTGAAGCTTTCTTT. Its translation: CASRTGGALLTEAFF.

V is TRBV5-1 and J is TRBJ2-3; 8 nucleotides match TRBD2. The CDR3 consists of 16 residues. V gave up 1 base and J gave up 1 base; unmatched junction bases: 5. Germline CDR1 reads SGHRS; CDR2 reads YFSETQ. The chain's CDR3 is CASSLTASGRTDTQYF. The CDR3 DNA is TGCGCCAGCAGCTTGACGGCTAGCGGGCGCACAGATACGCAGTATTTT.

The chain links TRBV4-1 to TRBJ2-7; D perhaps matches TRBD1 (7 bases). The CDR3 runs 15 residues. Germline values: CDR1 MGHRA, CDR2 YSYEKL. Trimming cost V 3 bases and J 7 bases, with 19 bases left between them. The CDR3 sequence: CASSQDSGQAREQYF. CDR3 DNA: TGCGCCAGCAGCCAGGATAGCGGACAGGCCAGGGAGCAGTACTTC.

V and J are TRBV5-4 and TRBJ2-2; 13 bases match TRBD2. CDR1 and CDR2 from the germline V gene are SGHNT and YYREEE (reference sequence). J gave up 4 bases and V 4 bases, and 13 bases lay outside the gene matches. The CDR3 has 19 residues. The CDR3 nucleotides read TGTGCCAGCAGCCTGGGACTAGCGGGGCTAACCGGGGGCACCGGGGAGCTGTTTTTT. Translation gives CASSLGLAGLTGGTGELFF.

In nucleotides, the CDR3 is TGTGCCAGCAGTTTATTGCAGGGGGAGGTCTATGGCTACACCTTC. It translates to CASSLLQGEVYGYTF. The chain joins TRBV28 to TRBJ1-2; 7 positions agree with TRBD1. In germline, CDR1 is MDHEN, CDR2 SYDVKM. The CDR3 length is 15 residues. With 1 base clipped from V and 4 bases from J, the junction kept 6 bases outside the gene matches.

As to this clone: Other DNA variants within this sample encode the same CDR3. The genes are TRBV5-4 and TRBJ2-2; D gene unclear. The CDR3 is 13 amino acids. Germline CDR1 reads SGHNT; CDR2 reads YYREEE (reference sequence). V was clipped by 2 bases and J by 4 bases, with 6 bases between them. Written as DNA, the CDR3 is TGTGCCAGCAGCTTCGTGGGCACCGGGGAGCTGTTTTTT. It translates to CASSFVGTGELFF.

The V call is TRBV5-1, the J call TRBJ1-2; TRBD1 matches 8 bases. Trimming at V came to 4 bases and at J to 0 bases, leaving 14 bases not matched to a gene. The length of the CDR3 is 18 residues. Per the germline V gene, CDR1 is SGHRS and CDR2 is YFSETQ. The DNA of the CDR3 is TGCGCCAGCAGCCCAATACCACCGGGACAGGCTTCTAACTATGGCTACACCTTC. It specifies CASSPIPPGQASNYGYTF.

The rearrangement links TRBV27 to TRBJ2-7; D possibly matches TRBD1 or TRBD2 (5 bases each). The CDR3 loop spans 16 amino acids. CDR1 and CDR2 (germline): MNHEY, SMNVEV (reference sequence). V dropped 5 bases and J dropped 4 bases, with 21 bases sitting between them. The CDR3 protein is CASSRTTGPILYEQYF. The CDR3 DNA reads as TGTGCCAGCAGTCGGACCACGGGGCCGATACTTTACGAGCAGTACTTC.

The DNA of the CDR3 is TGCGCCAGCAGCTTGGCCGGGTCGGACTATGGCTACACCTTC. Residues: CASSLAGSDYGYTF. V gene TRBV5-1 combines with J gene TRBJ1-2; D call uncertain. The CDR3 consists of 14 residues. CDR1 and CDR2 from the germline V gene are SGHRS and YFSETQ. V dropped 0 bases and J dropped 3 bases, with 9 bases sitting between them.

The chain links TRBV2 to TRBJ2-3, with 7 bases aligning to TRBD2. CDR1 and CDR2 from the germline V gene are SNHLY and FYNNEI. There are 15 residues in the CDR3. Trimming at V came to 6 bases and at J to 2 bases, leaving 8 bases not matched to a gene. The CDR3 DNA sequence: TGTGCCAGCAGGACAACTAGCGTCAACACAGATACGCAGTATTTT. Encoded protein: CASRTTSVNTDTQYF.

V and J are TRBV11-1 and TRBJ2-7; the D call may be TRBD1 or TRBD2 (5 bases each). The length of the CDR3 is 14 residues. Looked up from germline, CDR1 is SGHAT and CDR2 is FQDESV (reference sequence). V lost 2 bases to trimming and J lost 2 bases, with 10 bases between them. The chain's CDR3 is CASSLSPGPYEQYF. DNA of the CDR3: TGTGCCAGCAGCTTATCCCCGGGGCCCTACGAGCAGTACTTC.

This clone has a single count. The chain couples TRBV7-8 to TRBJ1-1; D is undetermined. V gave up 5 bases and J gave up 4 bases, with 17 bases separating them. Germline lookup yields CDR1 SGHVS and CDR2 FQNEAQ. The CDR3 sequence is 15 residues long. CDR3 coding DNA: TGTGCCAGCAGCCTCGTCGGAGGAAGCCTCACTGAAGCTTTCTTT. Amino acids: CASSLVGGSLTEAFF.

J is TRBJ2-7 and V is TRBV10-3; 8 bases line up with TRBD2. CDR1 is ENHRY, CDR2 SYGVKD, per germline. This CDR3 spans 15 amino acids. The junction had 11 bases not matched to a gene; V was cut back by 4 bases and J by 6 bases. CDR3 residues: CAISAPGTRDIEQYF. As DNA, the CDR3 is TGTGCCATCAGTGCCCCCGGGACTAGAGATATCGAGCAGTACTTC.

The chain combines TRBV20-1 with TRBJ2-7; tentatively, D is TRBD2 (6 bases). CDR3 length: 13 amino acids. V lost 3 bases to trimming and J lost 2 bases, with 11 bases between them. Germline CDR1 is DFQATT and CDR2 is SNEGSKA (reference sequence). The CDR3 region is CSASSQRAYEQYF. CDR3 in DNA: TGCAGTGCTAGTAGCCAGCGGGCCTACGAGCAGTACTTC.